This TCR beta chain comes out of a study of Tregs in tolerant kidney transplant recipients. Thawed PBMCs were FACS-sorted into unstimulated CD4+CD25+CD127- regulatory T cells, CD4+CD25- non-regulatory cells, CD4 and CD8 cells. Here immunoSEQ multiplex PCR was the method, and the copy in TCRdb shows in-frame clones only, minus some. The data hold 95,000 to 120,000 clones, with 90% observed a single time. The source of this sequence is a human donor who received a combined kidney and bone marrow transplant. The input for sequencing was CD4+ T cells from blood, taken before the transplant.

This chain's CDR3 is CASSQGEAKNIQYF. CDR3 DNA sequence: TGCGCCAGCAGCCAGGGGGAGGCCAAAAACATTCAGTACTTC. The chain has TRBV5-1 and TRBJ2-4; TRBD1 aligns across 7 bases. In germline, CDR1 is SGHRS, CDR2 YFSETQ. This CDR3 is 14 amino acids long. V trimming: 4 bases; J trimming: 1 base; junction bases outside the gene matches: 2. The complete variable domain, with remaining parts taken from reference TRBV5-1 and TRBJ2-4, reads KAGVTQTPRYLIKTRGQQVTLSCSPISGHRSVSWYQQTPGQGLQFLFEYFSETQRNKGNFPGRFSGRQFSNSRSEMNVSTLELGDSALYLCASSQGEAKNIQYFGAGTRLSVL.